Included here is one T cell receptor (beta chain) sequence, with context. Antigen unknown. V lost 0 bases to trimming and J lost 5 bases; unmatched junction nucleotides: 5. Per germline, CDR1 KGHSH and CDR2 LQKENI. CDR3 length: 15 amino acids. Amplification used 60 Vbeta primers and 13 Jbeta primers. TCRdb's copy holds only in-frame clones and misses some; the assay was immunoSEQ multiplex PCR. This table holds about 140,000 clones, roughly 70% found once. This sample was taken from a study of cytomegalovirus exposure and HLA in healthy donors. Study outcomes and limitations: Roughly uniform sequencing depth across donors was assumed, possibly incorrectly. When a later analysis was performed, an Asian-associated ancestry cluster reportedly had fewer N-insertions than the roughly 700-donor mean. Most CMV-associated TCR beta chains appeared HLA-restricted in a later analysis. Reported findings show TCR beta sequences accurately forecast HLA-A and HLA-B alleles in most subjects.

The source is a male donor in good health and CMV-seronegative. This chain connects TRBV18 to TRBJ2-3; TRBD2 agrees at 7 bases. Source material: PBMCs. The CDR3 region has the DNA TGTGCCAGCTCACCACCGTGGGGGGGTGGAGATACGCAGTATTTT. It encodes CASSPPWGGGDTQYF.